One and the same sample provided the 16 T cell receptor beta chains below, sequenced in a study of blood T cells in healthy people across ages (dated by TCRdb to the mid-2010s). Library prep was done by 5' RACE. Instrument on record: Illumina HiSeq 2500. A second 7 to 11 cycle PCR used a sample-barcoded 5' primer and a J-beta primer mix. TCRdb ran its own pipeline on the public reads, namely fastp trimming at Q25 and MiXCR clone calling, and kept in-frame beta chains. Under each unique CDR3 protein, matching rows form one entry showing the most common genes and DNA. The sample table contains about 900,000 distinct CDR3 sequences; only one count was recorded for 40% to 60% of them. The top ten clonotypes cover around 15% of the sample. The sample comprised blood. Receptors originate from a man aged 25 to 40 in good health.

The chain has TRBV20-1 and TRBJ1-2; D is ambiguous. The CDR3 extends over 15 amino acids. The germline gives CDR1 DFQATT, CDR2 SNEGSKA (reference sequence). Trimming removed 1 base from V and 4 bases from J, with 16 bases in between. The DNA for the CDR3 is TGCAGTGCTAGAGGAGGAGGCCAGGAGGTCTATGGCTACACCTTC. It translates to CSARGGGQEVYGYTF.

A few counts support this clonotype. V is TRBV4-1 and J is TRBJ2-1; D is possibly TRBD2 (6 bases). This CDR3 region has 15 residues. In germline, CDR1 is MGHRA, CDR2 YSYEKL. V lost 3 bases and J 5 bases, leaving 14 bases between the germline ends. The CDR3 reads CASSHWSGGDNEQFF. The CDR3 coding sequence is TGCGCCAGCAGCCACTGGAGCGGAGGGGACAATGAGCAGTTCTTC.

This clonotype was detected a few times. The chain joins TRBV25-1 to TRBJ1-2, with D maybe TRBD1 (6 bases). The CDR3 has 15 residues. Germline V lookup: CDR1 MGHDK, CDR2 SYGVNS. V was pared by 6 bases and J by 6 bases, with 20 bases between. CDR3 nucleotide sequence: TGTGCCAGCAGCTCAAACAGGGTATCAGTTGATGGCTACACCTTC. It yields the protein CASSSNRVSVDGYTF.

The chain employs TRBV20-1 and TRBJ2-3; 10 bases line up with TRBD1. J gave up 4 bases and V 5 bases, and 6 bases lay outside the gene matches. The CDR3 totals 14 residues. Germline CDR1 and CDR2: DFQATT and SNEGSKA (reference sequence). In nucleotides, the CDR3 is TGCAGTGCTCAGGGGACAGGGGCCCCAGATACGCAGTATTTT. It translates to CSAQGTGAPDTQYF.

The rearrangement joins TRBV6-4 to TRBJ1-1; the match to TRBD1 covers 7 bases. The CDR3 is 13 amino acids. Germline CDR1 and CDR2: MRHNA and SNTAGT. Germline trimming cut 4 bases from V and 4 bases from J; bases unmatched to any gene: 3. In nucleotides, the CDR3 is TGTGCCAGCAGTGTGACAGGGAGCACTGAAGCTTTCTTT. It encodes CASSVTGSTEAFF.

The V and J genes are TRBV7-2 and TRBJ2-4, with a weak D call TRBD2 (5 bases). Germline V lookup: CDR1 SGHTA, CDR2 FQGNSA. V gave up 1 base and J gave up 5 bases, with 15 bases separating them. CDR3 length: 16 amino acids. The CDR3, as DNA: TGTGCCAGCAGCTTAGGAGGGAATGGGTGGCAAAACATTCAGTACTTC. Its protein product is CASSLGGNGWQNIQYF.

The rearrangement uses TRBV3-1 and TRBJ1-2, with 7 bases aligning to TRBD1. The CDR3 contains 15 residues. The germline V gene has CDR1 LGHDT and CDR2 YNNKEL (reference sequence). V lost 4 bases to trimming and J lost 2 bases; unmatched junction nucleotides: 7. The DNA of the CDR3 is TGTGCCAGCAGCCTACGGGACAGAACCAACTATGGCTACACCTTC. Encoded protein: CASSLRDRTNYGYTF.

The gene calls are TRBV5-1 and TRBJ2-1; 7 bases map to TRBD2. CDR3 length: 14 residues. Trimming removed 3 bases from V and 12 bases from J; junction bases left unmatched: 12. The germline gives CDR1 SGHRS, CDR2 YFSETQ. CDR3 loop: CASSSRLADGGQFF. CDR3 coding DNA: TGCGCCAGCAGCTCTAGACTAGCTGACGGTGGGCAGTTCTTC. Together with reference TRBV5-1 and TRBJ2-1, the CDR3 gives the full variable domain: KAGVTQTPRYLIKTRGQQVTLSCSPISGHRSVSWYQQTPGQGLQFLFEYFSETQRNKGNFPGRFSGRQFSNSRSEMNVSTLELGDSALYLCASSSRLADGGQFFGPGTRLTVL.

The chain employs TRBV4-1 and TRBJ1-2, with D perhaps TRBD1 (6 bases). With 2 bases removed from V and 3 bases from J, the gap between germline ends came to 13 bases. The CDR3 has 15 amino acids. Germline loops: CDR1 MGHRA, CDR2 YSYEKL. The CDR3 DNA sequence: TGCGCCAGCAGCCAACAGACAGGAAACTACTATGGCTACACCTTC. Protein: CASSQQTGNYYGYTF.

This clonotype was observed once. V usage is TRBV15 and J usage is TRBJ1-5; D gene ambiguous. The V end lost 1 base, the J end lost 3 bases, and 4 bases lay between the germline ends. This CDR3 comprises 13 residues. Germline CDR1 and CDR2: LNHNV and YYDKDF (reference sequence). The CDR3 protein is CATSRGPNQPQHF. CDR3 DNA sequence: TGTGCCACCAGCAGAGGCCCCAATCAGCCCCAGCATTTT.

This clonotype was picked up a small number of times. V usage is TRBV29-1 and J usage is TRBJ2-7; 8 nucleotides line up with TRBD1. Germline trimming cut 4 bases from V and 4 bases from J; bases unmatched to any gene: 6. Germline V CDR1 and CDR2: SQVTM, ANQGSEA. This CDR3 contains 13 residues. CDR3 protein: CSVVFRGRYEQYF. Here the CDR3 DNA reads TGCAGCGTTGTGTTCAGGGGGCGATACGAGCAGTACTTC.

Concerning this clonotype itself: Mismatch with germline at one junction end may stem from a read error. The V gene is TRBV10-3, the J gene TRBJ2-3; perhaps TRBD1 as D (6 bases). The CDR3 sequence is 16 residues long. Germline V gene data show CDR1 as ENHRY and CDR2 as SYGVKD. CDR3 DNA: TGTGCCATCGGTGATGCCGGGACAACCAGGCCAGATACGCAGTATTTT. Translation gives CAIGDAGTTRPDTQYF.

This chain links TRBV3-1 with TRBJ1-1; 11 positions agree with TRBD1. CDR1 is LGHDT, CDR2 YNNKEL, per germline (reference sequence). This CDR3 has 15 amino acids. After removal of 5 bases from V and 3 bases from J, the junction contained 5 bases not matched to a gene. CDR3 loop: CASSFPGQGDTEAFF. The CDR3 DNA is TGTGCCAGCAGCTTTCCGGGACAGGGGGACACTGAAGCTTTCTTT.

The rearrangement links TRBV6-1 to TRBJ2-1; D is unclear. Germline V CDR1 and CDR2: MNHNS, SASEGT. CDR3 size: 13 residues. Trimming shortened V by 3 bases and J by 0 bases, and 3 bases separated the two germline ends. In DNA form, the CDR3 reads TGTGCCAGCAGTGAGGACTCCTACAATGAGCAGTTCTTC. Protein: CASSEDSYNEQFF.

This clonotype was observed a handful of times. The chain employs TRBV5-1 and TRBJ1-2; D possibly corresponds to TRBD1 (6 bases). CDR1 and CDR2 from the germline V gene are SGHRS and YFSETQ. Trimming left V 7 bases short and J 1 base short, with 26 bases between. This CDR3 spans 18 amino acids. This CDR3 reads CASRARGSLTRVNYGYTF. In DNA form, the CDR3 reads TGCGCCAGCCGTGCCAGGGGCAGCCTCACGCGGGTTAACTATGGCTACACCTTC.

This clonotype has at least ten counts. V usage is TRBV20-1 and J usage is TRBJ2-4; TRBD1 is a possible D gene (6 bases). The CDR3 totals 13 residues. Germline CDR1 is DFQATT and CDR2 is SNEGSKA (reference sequence). The V and J ends lost 1 base and 8 bases respectively, with 12 bases between them. DNA for the CDR3: TGCAGTGCTAGAGCCCCGGCAGGGGACATTCAGTACTTC. Translated, it gives CSARAPAGDIQYF.